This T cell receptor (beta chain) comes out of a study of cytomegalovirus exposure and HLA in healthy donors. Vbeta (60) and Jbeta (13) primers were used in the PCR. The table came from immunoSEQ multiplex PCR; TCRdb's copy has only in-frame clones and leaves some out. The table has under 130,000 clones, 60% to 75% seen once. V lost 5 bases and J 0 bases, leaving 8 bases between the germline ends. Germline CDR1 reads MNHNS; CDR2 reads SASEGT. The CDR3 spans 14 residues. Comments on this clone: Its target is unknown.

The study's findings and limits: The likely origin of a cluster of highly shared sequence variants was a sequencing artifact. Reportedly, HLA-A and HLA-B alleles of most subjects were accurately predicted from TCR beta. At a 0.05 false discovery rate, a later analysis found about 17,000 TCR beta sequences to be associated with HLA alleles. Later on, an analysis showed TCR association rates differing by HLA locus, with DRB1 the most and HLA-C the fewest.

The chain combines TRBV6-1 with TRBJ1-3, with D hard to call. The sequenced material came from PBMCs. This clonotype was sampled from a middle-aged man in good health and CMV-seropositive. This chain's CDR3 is CASSSLSSGNTIYF. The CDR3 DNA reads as TGTGCCAGCAGTTCTCTAAGCTCTGGAAACACCATATATTTT.